The 12 T cell receptor beta chains below come from one sample, sequenced in a study of technical replicates of blood from a few donors. Using immunoSEQ multiplex PCR, the repertoire was profiled, and TCRdb retains in-frame clones only, with some absent. The repertoire has approximately 73,000 clones, roughly 93% of them found once; the top ten carry more than 0.3%. The specimen sequenced was T cells isolated from PBMCs. Receptors originate from a human donor in good health.

This chain links TRBV7-3 with TRBJ1-3; D not certain. The CDR3 contains 14 residues. Germline CDR1 and CDR2: SGHTA and FQGTGA. The V end lost 2 bases, the J end lost 0 bases, and 5 bases lay between the germline ends. CDR3 nucleotides: TGTGCCAGCAGCTTAGAGCGCTCTGGAAACACCATATATTTT. Its translation is CASSLERSGNTIYF. The variable domain in full, with the rest retrieved from reference TRBV7-3 and TRBJ1-3, is GAGVSQTPSNKVTEKGKYVELRCDPISGHTALYWYRQSLGQGPEFLIYFQGTGAADDSGLPNDRFFAVRPEGSVSTLKIQRTERGDSAVYLCASSLERSGNTIYFGEGSWLTVV.

CDR3 amino acids: CSVDMQAFTDTQYF. The CDR3 nucleotides are TGCAGCGTTGATATGCAGGCGTTCACAGATACGCAGTATTTT. The chain has TRBV29-1 and TRBJ2-3; D is uncertain. CDR1 is SQVTM, CDR2 ANQGSEA, per germline. V lost 3 bases and J lost 2, with 12 bases in between. This CDR3 is 14 amino acids long.

V gene TRBV6-1 combines with J gene TRBJ2-7, with a tentative D call TRBD1 (5 bases). The germline V gene encodes CDR1 MNHNS and CDR2 SASEGT. Trimming removed 11 bases at V and 5 bases at J, with 19 bases between. The CDR3 runs 13 residues. CDR3 region: CACTAGHLNEQYF. The DNA of the CDR3 is TGTGCCTGTACGGCCGGACATCTAAACGAGCAGTACTTC.

This clone was seen just once. This chain uses TRBV7-3 with TRBJ1-1; possibly TRBD1 for D (6 bases). The CDR3 runs 13 residues. Trimming took 5 bases from V and 3 from J, leaving 10 bases between them. The V gene's germline CDR1 is SGHTA and CDR2 FQGTGA. CDR3 residues: CASSGNRDTEAFF. CDR3 nucleotide sequence: TGTGCCAGCAGCGGAAACAGGGACACTGAAGCTTTCTTT.

This clone has just one count. V usage is TRBV27 and J usage is TRBJ2-5, with TRBD2 identical over 10 bases. Unmatched junction bases numbered 4, after V lost 6 bases and J lost 3 bases. CDR3 length: 14 amino acids. CDR1 is MNHEY, CDR2 SMNVEV, per germline (reference sequence). The DNA of the CDR3 is TGTGCCAGCAGACTAAGCGGGAGGGAAGAGACCCAGTACTTC. Its protein is CASRLSGREETQYF.

V gene TRBV5-1 combines with J gene TRBJ1-5; D might be TRBD1 (5 bases). Germline CDR1 reads SGHRS; CDR2 reads YFSETQ. The V end lost 1 base, the J end lost 5 bases, and 7 bases lay between the germline ends. The CDR3 is 13 residues long. The CDR3 region is CASSLWGDQPQHF. The CDR3 DNA sequence: TGCGCCAGCAGCTTGTGGGGGGATCAGCCCCAGCATTTT.

This chain links TRBV11-3 with TRBJ2-7; 11 positions match TRBD2. Looked up from germline, CDR1 is SGHNT and CDR2 is YENEEA. V lost 7 bases to trimming and J lost 5 bases; unmatched junction nucleotides: 4. CDR3 length: 13 amino acids. CDR3 sequence: CASKTSGTDEQYF. The CDR3 DNA is TGTGCCAGCAAGACTAGCGGGACGGACGAGCAGTACTTC. The whole variable domain, filled in from reference TRBV11-3 and TRBJ2-7, reads EAGVVQSPRYKIIEKKQPVAFWCNPISGHNTLYWYLQNLGQGPELLIRYENEEAVDDSQLPKDRFSAERLKGVDSTLKIQPAELGDSAVYLCASKTSGTDEQYFGPGTRLTVT.

V and J are TRBV9 and TRBJ1-2, with D possibly matching TRBD1 (6 bases). Germline V gene sequence: CDR1 SGDLS, CDR2 YYNGEE. Trimming cost V 4 bases and J 7 bases, with 17 bases left between them. The length of the CDR3 is 14 residues. The CDR3 is CASSLLDSGSGYTF. As DNA, the CDR3 is TGTGCCAGCAGCCTCCTGGACAGTGGATCTGGCTACACCTTC.

V is TRBV11-2 and J is TRBJ1-1, with TRBD1 matching over 7 bases. V was pared by 5 bases and J by 0 bases, with 3 bases of the junction left unmatched. CDR3 length: 14 amino acids. Germline V gene data show CDR1 as SGHAT and CDR2 as FQNNGV. The CDR3 reads CASSPDRVNTEAFF. Here the CDR3 DNA reads TGTGCCAGCAGCCCCGACAGGGTGAACACTGAAGCTTTCTTT.

This clone was found once. The rearrangement joins TRBV11-3 to TRBJ2-5; no clear D. Trimming took off 6 bases at V and 1 base at J, with 18 bases between the two ends. Germline V lookup: CDR1 SGHNT, CDR2 YENEEA. The CDR3 has 16 amino acids. CDR3 region: CASSPLTDTFQETQYF. CDR3 nucleotide sequence: TGTGCCAGCAGTCCTCTTACCGACACCTTCCAAGAGACCCAGTACTTC.

CDR3 protein: CASSSGTGYSNQPQHF. CDR3 in DNA: TGTGCCAGCAGCTCGGGGACAGGCTATAGCAATCAGCCCCAGCATTTT. The V and J genes are TRBV9 and TRBJ1-5; TRBD1 agrees at 8 bases. The CDR3 is 16 residues long. Trimming took 4 bases from V and 0 from J; bases not matched to a gene: 6. Per germline, CDR1 SGDLS and CDR2 YYNGEE.

V is TRBV30 and J is TRBJ2-7; no clear D. V was trimmed by 3 bases and J by 1 base, leaving 7 bases between them. Germline CDR1 reads GTSNPN; CDR2 reads SVGIG (reference sequence). CDR3 length equals 12 residues. The CDR3 nucleotides are TGTGCCTGGAGCTACGGTTCCTACGAGCAGTACTTC. This translates into CAWSYGSYEQYF.